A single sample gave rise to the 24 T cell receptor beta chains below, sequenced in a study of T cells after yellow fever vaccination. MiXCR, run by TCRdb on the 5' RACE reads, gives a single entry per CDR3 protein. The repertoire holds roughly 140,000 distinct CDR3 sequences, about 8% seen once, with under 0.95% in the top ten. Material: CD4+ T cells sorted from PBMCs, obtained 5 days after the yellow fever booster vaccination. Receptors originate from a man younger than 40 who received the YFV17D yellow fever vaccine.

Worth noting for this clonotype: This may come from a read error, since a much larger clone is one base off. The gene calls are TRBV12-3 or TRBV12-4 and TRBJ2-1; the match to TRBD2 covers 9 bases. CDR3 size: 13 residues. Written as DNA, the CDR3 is TGTGCCAGGAGTTTTACTAGCGGGAATGAGCAGTTCTTC. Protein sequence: CARSFTSGNEQFF.

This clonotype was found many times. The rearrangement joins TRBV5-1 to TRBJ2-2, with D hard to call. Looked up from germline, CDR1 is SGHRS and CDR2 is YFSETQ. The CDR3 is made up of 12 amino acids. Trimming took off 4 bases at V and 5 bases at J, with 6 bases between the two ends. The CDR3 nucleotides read TGCGCCAGCAGCCATGGGACCGGGGAGCTGTTTTTT. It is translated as CASSHGTGELFF.

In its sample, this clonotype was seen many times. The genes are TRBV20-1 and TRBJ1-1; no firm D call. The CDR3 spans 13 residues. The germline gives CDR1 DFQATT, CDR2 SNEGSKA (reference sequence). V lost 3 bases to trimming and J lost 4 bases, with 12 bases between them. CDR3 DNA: TGCAGTGCTAGTCGAACGGGGATCACTGAAGCTTTCTTT. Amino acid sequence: CSASRTGITEAFF.

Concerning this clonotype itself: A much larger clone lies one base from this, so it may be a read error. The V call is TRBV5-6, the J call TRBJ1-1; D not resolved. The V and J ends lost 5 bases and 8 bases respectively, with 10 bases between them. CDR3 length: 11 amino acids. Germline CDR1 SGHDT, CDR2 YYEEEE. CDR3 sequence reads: CASSLSREAFF. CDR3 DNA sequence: TGTGCCAGCAGTCTAAGTAGAGAAGCTTTCTTT.

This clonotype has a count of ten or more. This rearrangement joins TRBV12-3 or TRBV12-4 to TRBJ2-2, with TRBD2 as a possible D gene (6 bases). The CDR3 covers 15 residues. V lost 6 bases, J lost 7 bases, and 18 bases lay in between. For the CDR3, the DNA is TGTGCCAGCAGCCCCGGGGGAAAGGGAGGCGGGGAGCTGTTTTTT. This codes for CASSPGGKGGGELFF.

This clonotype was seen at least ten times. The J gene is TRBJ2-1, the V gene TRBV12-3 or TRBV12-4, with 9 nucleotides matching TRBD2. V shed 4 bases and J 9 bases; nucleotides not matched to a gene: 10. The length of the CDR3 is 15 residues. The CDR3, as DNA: TGTGCCAGCAGTTCCCCGACTAGCGGTTTCACTGAGCAGTTCTTC. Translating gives CASSSPTSGFTEQFF.

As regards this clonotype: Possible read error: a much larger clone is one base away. This chain's CDR3 is CASSPGQGSCYGYTF. The CDR3 DNA reads as TGTGCCAGCAGCCCCGGACAGGGTAGTTGTTATGGCTACACCTTC. The chain is built from TRBV7-6 and TRBJ1-2, with 8 bases aligning to TRBD1. CDR1 and CDR2 from the germline V gene are SGHVS and FNYEAQ. This CDR3 is built from 15 residues. Trimming at V came to 5 bases and at J to 5 bases, leaving 10 bases not matched to a gene.

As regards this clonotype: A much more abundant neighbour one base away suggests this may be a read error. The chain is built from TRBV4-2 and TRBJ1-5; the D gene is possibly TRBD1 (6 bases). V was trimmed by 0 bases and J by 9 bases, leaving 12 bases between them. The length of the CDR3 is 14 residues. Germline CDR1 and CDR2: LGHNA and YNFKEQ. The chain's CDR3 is CASSQEGASGPQHF. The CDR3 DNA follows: TGTGCCAGCAGCCAAGAGGGGGCCAGCGGGCCCCAGCATTTT.

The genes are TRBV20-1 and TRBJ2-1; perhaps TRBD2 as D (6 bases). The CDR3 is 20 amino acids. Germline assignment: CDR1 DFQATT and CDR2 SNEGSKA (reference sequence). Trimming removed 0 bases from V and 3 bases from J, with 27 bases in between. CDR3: CSARDQTKAIGGKIYNEQFF. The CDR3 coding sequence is TGCAGTGCTAGAGATCAAACAAAGGCAATAGGCGGGAAGATCTACAATGAGCAGTTCTTC.

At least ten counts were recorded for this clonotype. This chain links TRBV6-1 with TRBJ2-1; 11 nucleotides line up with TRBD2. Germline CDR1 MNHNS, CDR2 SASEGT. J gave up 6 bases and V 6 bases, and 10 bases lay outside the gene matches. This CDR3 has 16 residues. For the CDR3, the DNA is TGTGCCAGCAGCGGAGGGACTAGCGGAAACTTCAATGAGCAGTTCTTC. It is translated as CASSGGTSGNFNEQFF.

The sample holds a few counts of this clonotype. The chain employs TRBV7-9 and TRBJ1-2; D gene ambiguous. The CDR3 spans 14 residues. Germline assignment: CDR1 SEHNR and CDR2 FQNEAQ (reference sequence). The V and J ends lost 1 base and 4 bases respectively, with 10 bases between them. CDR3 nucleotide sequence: TGTGCCAGCAGCTTAGGTTCGGCGGGCTATGGCTACACCTTC. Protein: CASSLGSAGYGYTF.

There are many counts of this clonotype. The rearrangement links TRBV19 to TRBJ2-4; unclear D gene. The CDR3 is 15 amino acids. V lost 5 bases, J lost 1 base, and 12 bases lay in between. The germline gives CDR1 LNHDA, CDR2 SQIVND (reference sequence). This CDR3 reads CASSDRLEAKNIQYF. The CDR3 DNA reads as TGTGCCAGTAGTGACCGACTTGAGGCCAAAAACATTCAGTACTTC. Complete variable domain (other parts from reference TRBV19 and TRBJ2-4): DGGITQSPKYLFRKEGQNVTLSCEQNLNHDAMYWYRQDPGQGLRLIYYSQIVNDFQKGDIAEGYSVSREKKESFPLTVTSAQKNPTAFYLCASSDRLEAKNIQYFGAGTRLSVL.

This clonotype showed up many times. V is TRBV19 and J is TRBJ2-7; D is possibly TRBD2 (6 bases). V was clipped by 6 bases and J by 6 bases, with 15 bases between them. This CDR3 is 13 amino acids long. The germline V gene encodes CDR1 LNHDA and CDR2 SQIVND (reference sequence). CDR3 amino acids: CASSSGARFEQYF. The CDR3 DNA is TGTGCCAGTAGCTCGGGAGCTAGGTTCGAGCAGTACTTC.

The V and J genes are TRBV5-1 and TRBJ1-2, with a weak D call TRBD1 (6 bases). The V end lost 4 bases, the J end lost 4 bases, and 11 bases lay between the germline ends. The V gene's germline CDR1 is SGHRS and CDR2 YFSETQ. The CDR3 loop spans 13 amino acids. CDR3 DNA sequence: TGCGCCAGCAGCGCGACAGGAATCTATGGCTACACCTTC. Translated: CASSATGIYGYTF.

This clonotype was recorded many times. CDR3 protein: CASSFGGYNEQFF. Here the CDR3 DNA reads TGTGCCAGCAGCTTCGGTGGTTACAATGAGCAGTTCTTC. The rearrangement uses TRBV7-2 and TRBJ2-1; D remains unclear. The ends were cut back, 3 bases at V and 4 bases at J, with 7 bases in the middle. The CDR3 consists of 13 residues. Germline-derived CDR1 and CDR2 are SGHTA and FQGNSA.

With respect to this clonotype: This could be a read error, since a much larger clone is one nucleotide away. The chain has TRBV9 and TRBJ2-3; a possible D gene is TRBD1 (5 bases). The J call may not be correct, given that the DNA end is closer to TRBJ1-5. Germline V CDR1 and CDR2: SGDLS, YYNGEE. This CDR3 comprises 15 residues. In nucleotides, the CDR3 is TGTGCCAGCAGCGTAGAGGCTAGCGGGACTTGGACGCAGCATTTT. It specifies CASSVEASGTWTQHF.

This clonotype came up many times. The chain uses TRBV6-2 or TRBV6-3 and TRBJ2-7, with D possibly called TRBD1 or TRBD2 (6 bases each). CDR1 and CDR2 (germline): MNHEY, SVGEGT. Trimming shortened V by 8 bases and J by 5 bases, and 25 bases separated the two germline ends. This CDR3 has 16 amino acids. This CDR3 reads CASSRPPGDSHDEQYF. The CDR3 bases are TGTGCCAGCTCCCGACCCCCAGGGGACTCCCACGACGAGCAGTACTTC.

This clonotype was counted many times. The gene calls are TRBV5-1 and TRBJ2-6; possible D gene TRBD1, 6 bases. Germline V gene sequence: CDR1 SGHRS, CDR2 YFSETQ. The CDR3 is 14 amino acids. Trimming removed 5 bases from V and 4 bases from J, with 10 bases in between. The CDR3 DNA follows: TGCGCCAGCAGATGGGGGACAGGGGCCAACGTCCTGACTTTC. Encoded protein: CASRWGTGANVLTF.

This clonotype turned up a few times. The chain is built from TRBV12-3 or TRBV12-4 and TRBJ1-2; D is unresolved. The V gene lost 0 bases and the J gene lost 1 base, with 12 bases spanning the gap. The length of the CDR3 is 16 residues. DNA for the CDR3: TGTGCCAGCAGTTTAGCGACTACCGCCCTTAACTATGGCTACACCTTC. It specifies CASSLATTALNYGYTF.

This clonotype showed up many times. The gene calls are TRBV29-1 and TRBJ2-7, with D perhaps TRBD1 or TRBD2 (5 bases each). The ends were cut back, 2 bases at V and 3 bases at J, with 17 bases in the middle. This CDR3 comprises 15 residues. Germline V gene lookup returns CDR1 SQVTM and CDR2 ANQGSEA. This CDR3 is CSVERGEGRDYEQYF. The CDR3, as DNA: TGCAGCGTTGAACGAGGTGAGGGCAGGGACTACGAGCAGTACTTC.

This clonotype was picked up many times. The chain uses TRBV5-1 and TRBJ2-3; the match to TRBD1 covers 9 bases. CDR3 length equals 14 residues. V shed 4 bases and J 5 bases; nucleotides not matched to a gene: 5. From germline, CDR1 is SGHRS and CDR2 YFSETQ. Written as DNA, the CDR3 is TGCGCCAGCAGCAAGGGACAGGGTCGAGATACGCAGTATTTT. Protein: CASSKGQGRDTQYF. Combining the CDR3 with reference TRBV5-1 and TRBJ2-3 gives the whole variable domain KAGVTQTPRYLIKTRGQQVTLSCSPISGHRSVSWYQQTPGQGLQFLFEYFSETQRNKGNFPGRFSGRQFSNSRSEMNVSTLELGDSALYLCASSKGQGRDTQYFGPGTRLTVL.

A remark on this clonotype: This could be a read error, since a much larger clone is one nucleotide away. The CDR3 here is CASSLGLAEEGSEQFF. The CDR3 nucleotides read TGCGCCAGCAGCTTGGGACTAGCGGAAGAAGGAAGTGAGCAGTTCTTC. The chain uses TRBV5-1 and TRBJ2-1; 9 positions match TRBD2. Trimming cost V 0 bases and J 9 bases; bases outside gene matches: 10. This CDR3 region has 16 residues. The germline V gene encodes CDR1 SGHRS and CDR2 YFSETQ.

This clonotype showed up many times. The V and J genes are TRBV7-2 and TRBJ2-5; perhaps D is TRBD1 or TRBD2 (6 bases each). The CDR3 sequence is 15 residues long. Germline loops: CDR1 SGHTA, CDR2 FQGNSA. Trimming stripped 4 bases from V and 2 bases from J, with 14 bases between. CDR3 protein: CASSYRRGAQETQYF. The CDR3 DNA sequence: TGTGCCAGCAGCTATAGAAGGGGGGCACAAGAGACCCAGTACTTC. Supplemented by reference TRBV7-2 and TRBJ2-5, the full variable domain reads GAGVSQSPSNKVTEKGKDVELRCDPISGHTALYWYRQSLGQGLEFLIYFQGNSAPDKSGLPSDRFSAERTGGSVSTLTIQRTQQEDSAVYLCASSYRRGAQETQYFGPGTRLLVL.

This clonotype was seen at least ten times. CDR3 DNA: TGTGCCAGCAGCCAAGAACCTGATCAGCCCCAGCATTTT. It translates to CASSQEPDQPQHF. The chain couples TRBV4-2 to TRBJ1-5; D is ambiguous. CDR3 length: 13 residues. Germline V gene data show CDR1 as LGHNA and CDR2 as YNFKEQ. V was pared by 0 bases and J by 5 bases, with 5 bases between.